Following are 32 T cell receptor beta chains from one sample sequenced in a study of blood T cells in healthy people across ages. Primers used in a second PCR of about 7 to 11 cycles were a sample-barcoded 5' primer and a J-beta primer mix. TCRdb itself ran the 5' RACE reads through MiXCR, one entry per CDR3 protein. The sample includes 950,000 to 1,200,000 distinct CDR3 sequences, more than 30% of them seen just once. Sequences were obtained from blood. Receptors were obtained from a young man in good health.

This clonotype occurred a few times. This sequence joins TRBV6-2 or TRBV6-3 and TRBJ2-4; a possible D gene is TRBD1 (5 bases). V was pared by 2 bases and J by 0 bases, with 17 bases between. Germline-derived CDR1 and CDR2 are MNHEY and SVGEGT. The CDR3 sequence is 18 residues long. CDR3 protein: CASSYLDKKEIAKNIQYF. CDR3 nucleotide sequence: TGTGCCAGCAGTTACCTGGACAAAAAAGAAATAGCCAAAAACATTCAGTACTTC.

The chain employs TRBV7-8 and TRBJ2-5; 7 nucleotides align to TRBD1. Germline-derived CDR1 and CDR2 are SGHVS and FQNEAQ. CDR3 length: 15 amino acids. The J segment lost 11 bases and the V segment lost 2 bases, leaving 14 bases of the junction unmatched. In nucleotides, the CDR3 is TGTGCCAGCAGCTTAAGACAGGGAACTCACAATGAGCAGTACTTC. Its translation is CASSLRQGTHNEQYF.

This chain uses TRBV3-1 with TRBJ2-7; TRBD1 is a possible D gene (6 bases). The J call could be wrong; TRBJ2-5 is a better fit for the DNA end. CDR1 LGHDT and CDR2 YNNKEL come from the germline V gene (reference sequence). CDR3 length equals 13 residues. The CDR3 DNA is TGTGCCAGCAGCCAAGAGGGGGCGGAGACCCAGTACTTC. This sequence encodes CASSQEGAETQYF.

This rearrangement joins TRBV13 to TRBJ1-3, with D unclear. The V gene lost 1 base and the J gene lost 2 bases, with 3 bases spanning the gap. CDR3 length equals 13 residues. From germline, CDR1 is PRHDT and CDR2 FYEKMQ (reference sequence). CDR3: CASSLAAGNTIYF. The CDR3 coding sequence is TGTGCCAGCAGCTTAGCGGCTGGAAACACCATATATTTT.

The chain links TRBV20-1 to TRBJ1-1, with D maybe TRBD1 (6 bases). CDR3 size: 12 residues. Germline CDR1 reads DFQATT; CDR2 reads SNEGSKA (reference sequence). Trimming stripped 7 bases from V and 3 bases from J, with 12 bases between. CDR3 in amino acids: CSVRAGDTEAFF. CDR3 DNA sequence: TGCAGTGTGAGGGCAGGGGACACTGAAGCTTTCTTT.

V and J are TRBV20-1 and TRBJ1-5; D is possibly TRBD1 (6 bases). V was trimmed by 6 bases and J by 7 bases, leaving 25 bases between them. The CDR3 sequence is 16 residues long. Germline V gives CDR1 DFQATT, CDR2 SNEGSKA (reference sequence). This CDR3 reads CSALRGVLGARQPQHF. DNA for the CDR3: TGCAGTGCCCTCCGGGGGGTACTGGGGGCTCGCCAGCCCCAGCATTTT.

The rearrangement uses TRBV6-2 or TRBV6-3 and TRBJ2-5, with unresolved D. Germline V lookup: CDR1 MNHEY, CDR2 SVGEGT. CDR3 length: 15 amino acids. Trimming removed 2 bases from V and 7 bases from J, with 17 bases in between. The CDR3 DNA follows: TGTGCCAGCAGTTACGGAGTCTCCCCAAGTGGGACCCAGTACTTC. As protein: CASSYGVSPSGTQYF.

The V call is TRBV27, the J call TRBJ2-7; D gene ambiguous. The CDR3 consists of 12 residues. V lost 5 bases to trimming and J lost 5 bases, with 10 bases between them. Germline V gene sequence: CDR1 MNHEY, CDR2 SMNVEV (reference sequence). CDR3 amino acids: CASSGYRDEQYF. The CDR3 region has the DNA TGTGCCAGCAGTGGCTACCGGGACGAGCAGTACTTC.

The chain employs TRBV20-1 and TRBJ1-2; 10 positions agree with TRBD1. The CDR3 has 17 residues. Germline loops: CDR1 DFQATT, CDR2 SNEGSKA (reference sequence). V shed 0 bases and J 1 base; nucleotides not matched to a gene: 8. The CDR3 is CSARDRGQGNHNYGYTF. CDR3 nucleotide sequence: TGCAGTGCTAGAGATCGGGGACAGGGGAACCATAACTATGGCTACACCTTC.

This clonotype was counted between two and nine times. The V call is TRBV13, the J call TRBJ2-4; D is tentatively TRBD1 or TRBD2 (5 bases each). The V gene lost 5 bases and the J gene lost 7 bases, with 15 bases spanning the gap. The CDR3 sequence is 14 residues long. Germline loops: CDR1 PRHDT, CDR2 FYEKMQ (reference sequence). CDR3 protein: CASSQGTLRNIQYF. The CDR3 DNA follows: TGTGCCAGCAGCCAAGGGACGTTGAGGAACATTCAGTACTTC. Together with reference TRBV13 and TRBJ2-4, the CDR3 gives the full variable domain: AAGVIQSPRHLIKEKRETATLKCYPIPRHDTVYWYQQGPGQDPQFLISFYEKMQSDKGSIPDRFSAQQFSDYHSELNMSSLELGDSALYFCASSQGTLRNIQYFGAGTRLSVL.

The chain combines TRBV20-1 with TRBJ2-1, with D uncertain. The CDR3 totals 14 residues. Germline values: CDR1 DFQATT, CDR2 SNEGSKA (reference sequence). V shed 1 base and J shed 0 bases, with 7 bases lying between them. CDR3 nucleotide sequence: TGCAGTGCTAGAGGATACCGCTCCTACAATGAGCAGTTCTTC. Its translation: CSARGYRSYNEQFF.

This rearrangement joins TRBV7-2 to TRBJ2-1; no firm D call. CDR1 is SGHTA, CDR2 FQGNSA, per germline. The ends were cut back, 4 bases at V and 6 bases at J, with 10 bases in the middle. The CDR3 totals 13 residues. The CDR3 loop reads CASSSMARNEQFF. The DNA of the CDR3 is TGTGCCAGCAGCTCCATGGCCCGCAATGAGCAGTTCTTC.

This clonotype was found many times. This chain connects TRBV6-6 to TRBJ1-2, with D unresolved. V gave up 0 bases and J gave up 2 bases, with 7 bases separating them. The CDR3 runs 14 residues. The germline gives CDR1 MNHNY, CDR2 SVGAGI (reference sequence). This chain's CDR3 is CASSYSNTNYGYTF. CDR3 nucleotides: TGTGCCAGCAGTTACTCGAACACAAACTATGGCTACACCTTC.

This clonotype was seen a handful of times. This chain joins TRBV6-1 and TRBJ1-6, with D tentatively TRBD1 (6 bases). CDR3 size: 17 residues. Germline V gene data show CDR1 as MNHNS and CDR2 as SASEGT. The germline V and J ends were trimmed by 5 bases and 4 bases, with 18 bases remaining between them. In nucleotides, the CDR3 is TGTGCCAGCAGTCTGTTCAAGGACAGCCTTTATAATTCACCCCTCCACTTT. It yields the protein CASSLFKDSLYNSPLHF.

The rearrangement uses TRBV27 and TRBJ2-7; TRBD2 matches at 11 bases. The trim removed 6 bases at V and 4 bases at J, leaving 2 bases unmatched. Germline CDR1 MNHEY, CDR2 SMNVEV (reference sequence). This CDR3 spans 13 amino acids. DNA of the CDR3: TGTGCCAGCAGACTAGCGGGGGAATACGAGCAGTACTTC. The encoded protein is CASRLAGEYEQYF.

V and J are TRBV27 and TRBJ2-2; 9 nucleotides agree with TRBD1. Losses at the gene ends were 6 bases for V and 6 bases for J; bases not matched to a gene: 8. Germline CDR1 is MNHEY and CDR2 is SMNVEV (reference sequence). CDR3 length: 15 amino acids. The CDR3 DNA is TGTGCCAGCAGGCACCCGGGACAGGGCTCCGGGGAGCTGTTTTTT. Translating gives CASRHPGQGSGELFF.

This clonotype showed up just once. This chain connects TRBV12-3 or TRBV12-4 to TRBJ1-5, with D uncertain. Trimming took off 5 bases at V and 2 bases at J, with 7 bases between the two ends. The CDR3 has 13 amino acids. CDR3 residues: CASSVSRNQPQHF. Written as DNA, the CDR3 is TGTGCCAGCAGTGTGTCCCGCAATCAGCCCCAGCATTTT.

The gene calls are TRBV13 and TRBJ1-4, with D uncertain. CDR1 and CDR2 from the germline V gene are PRHDT and FYEKMQ (reference sequence). The CDR3 spans 13 residues. V was cut by 3 bases and J by 7 bases, with 9 bases left in between. CDR3 nucleotides: TGTGCCAGCAGCTTTTACCGGTCTGAAAAACTGTTTTTT. Protein sequence: CASSFYRSEKLFF.

The J gene is TRBJ1-4, the V gene TRBV7-8; maybe TRBD1 (5 bases). V was clipped by 2 bases and J by 8 bases, with 15 bases between them. The CDR3 runs to 15 residues. The germline gives CDR1 SGHVS, CDR2 FQNEAQ. The CDR3 sequence is CASSLRGREFEKLFF. The CDR3 DNA is TGTGCCAGCAGCTTACGGGGGAGGGAATTCGAAAAACTGTTTTTT.

Remarks on this clonotype: Sequence at one end of the junction differs from germline and may be a read error. The chain is built from TRBV6-5 and TRBJ2-1; the D gene is possibly TRBD1 (8 bases). CDR3 size: 16 residues. CDR1 MNHEY and CDR2 SVGAGI come from the germline V gene. The CDR3 loop reads CASSYPGGQDYHEQFF. The DNA of the CDR3 is TGTGCCAGCAGTTACCCGGGGGGACAGGACTACCATGAGCAGTTCTTC.

As for this clonotype: A junction end diverges from the germline sequence, so it may reflect a read error. This rearrangement joins TRBV12-3 or TRBV12-4 to TRBJ1-2, with D possibly TRBD1 on 5 matching bases. This CDR3 comprises 13 residues. The CDR3, as DNA: TGTGCCGGCAGTTCCCGGGACAACTATGGCTACACCTTC. This codes for CAGSSRDNYGYTF.

This clonotype was seen a handful of times. The rearrangement joins TRBV4-1 to TRBJ1-4; D call uncertain. Germline lookup yields CDR1 MGHRA and CDR2 YSYEKL. Trimming took off 1 base at V and 11 bases at J, with 11 bases between the two ends. This CDR3 is built from 13 residues. The CDR3 spells CASSQVAGFKLFF. The CDR3, as DNA: TGCGCCAGCAGCCAAGTCGCAGGTTTCAAACTGTTTTTT.

The chain links TRBV4-3 to TRBJ1-1; 7 bases agree with TRBD1. This CDR3 contains 15 residues. Germline trimming cut 7 bases from V and 4 bases from J; bases unmatched to any gene: 12. CDR1 LGHNA and CDR2 YSLEER come from the germline V gene. The CDR3 nucleotides read TGCGCCAGCACCCAGTACAGGGGATTGGGCACTGAAGCTTTCTTT. Translating it yields CASTQYRGLGTEAFF.

The chain combines TRBV7-2 with TRBJ1-3; 7 bases match TRBD1. This CDR3 spans 16 amino acids. With 1 base clipped from V and 4 bases from J, the junction kept 7 bases outside the gene matches. From germline, CDR1 is SGHTA and CDR2 FQGNSA. CDR3: CASSLVGRGSGNTIYF. The CDR3 nucleotides are TGTGCCAGCAGCTTAGTCGGCAGGGGGTCGGGAAACACCATATATTTT.

The V call is TRBV6-2 or TRBV6-3, the J call TRBJ1-5; 12 bases line up with TRBD1. J gave up 0 bases and V 5 bases, and 11 bases lay outside the gene matches. The CDR3 runs to 19 residues. Germline V CDR1 and CDR2: MNHEY, SVGEGT. The CDR3: CASSTRDRGLLYSNQPQHF. The DNA of the CDR3 is TGTGCCAGCAGTACCCGGGACAGGGGGCTTCTCTATAGCAATCAGCCCCAGCATTTT.

The chain recombines TRBV20-1 with TRBJ2-3; TRBD2 matches at 8 bases. The V and J ends lost 1 base and 4 bases, in that order; junction bases with no gene match: 16. CDR1 and CDR2 (germline): DFQATT, SNEGSKA (reference sequence). The CDR3 is made up of 18 amino acids. The CDR3 region has the DNA TGCAGTGCTAGAGGGGATGTACGACGGGGGGGCGAGGCAGATACGCAGTATTTT. The encoded protein is CSARGDVRRGGEADTQYF.

V and J are TRBV20-1 and TRBJ2-5, with a tentative D call TRBD1 (6 bases). V was trimmed by 4 bases and J by 11 bases, leaving 26 bases between them. This CDR3 is built from 15 residues. From germline, CDR1 is DFQATT and CDR2 SNEGSKA (reference sequence). CDR3 nucleotides: TGCAGTGCTACCAGGGGACGAGCCTCCTACAATGAGCAGTACTTC. Protein sequence: CSATRGRASYNEQYF.

The V and J genes are TRBV19 and TRBJ1-1; D is unresolved. Trimming pared 3 bases from V and 6 bases from J, leaving 11 bases between. This CDR3 has 13 residues. Germline CDR1 and CDR2: LNHDA and SQIVND (reference sequence). The CDR3 protein is CASSIGQVAEAFF. CDR3 in DNA: TGTGCCAGTAGTATCGGGCAGGTGGCTGAAGCTTTCTTT.

The rearrangement links TRBV5-1 to TRBJ2-5, with a possible D match to TRBD1 (6 bases). Germline V lookup: CDR1 SGHRS, CDR2 YFSETQ. With 5 bases removed from V and 2 bases from J, the gap between germline ends came to 10 bases. CDR3 length: 13 amino acids. Here the CDR3 DNA reads TGCGCCAGCAGACAGGACAGACAAGAGACCCAGTACTTC. Protein product: CASRQDRQETQYF.

J is TRBJ2-5 and V is TRBV28; 8 nucleotides align to TRBD1. The J call may be mistaken, given a closer DNA end match to TRBJ2-7. The CDR3 consists of 14 residues. The germline gives CDR1 MDHEN, CDR2 SYDVKM. The CDR3 nucleotides are TGTGCCAGCAGTTCCCAAACAGGGGGCTACGAGCAGTACTTC. It translates to CASSSQTGGYEQYF.

This clonotype was observed many times. The chain links TRBV6-1 to TRBJ1-2; the D is unclear. CDR3 size: 13 residues. Trimming shortened V by 6 bases and J by 3 bases, and 11 bases separated the two germline ends. CDR1 MNHNS and CDR2 SASEGT come from the germline V gene. The CDR3 reads CASSGTRDYGYTF. The CDR3 DNA reads TGTGCCAGCAGCGGAACAAGAGACTATGGCTACACCTTC.

This chain connects TRBV7-2 to TRBJ2-1, with D unclear. The CDR3 is 15 amino acids. The ends were cut back, 5 bases at V and 10 bases at J, with 21 bases in the middle. CDR1 is SGHTA, CDR2 FQGNSA, per germline. CDR3 loop: CASSPTVMERYEQFF. The CDR3 region has the DNA TGTGCCAGCAGCCCCACAGTAATGGAACGTTACGAGCAGTTCTTC.